This T cell receptor beta chain derives from a study of cytomegalovirus exposure and HLA in healthy donors. Study-level points and caveats: In a later analysis, first-cohort TCR clusters were found to tend to co-occur in the approximately 110 validation repertoires. Generally TCR sequences proved uncommon, though certain public TCRs appeared in numerous donors. The classifier was said to identify cytomegalovirus status with high specificity and sensitivity.

V dropped 2 bases and J dropped 7; count of bases not matched to a gene: 10. CDR1 is MNHEY and CDR2 is SMNVEV in the germline V gene (reference sequence). This CDR3 is 15 amino acids long. Details on this clone: Its antigen is unidentified.

Sequencing was performed with immunoSEQ multiplex PCR; in TCRdb, only in-frame clones are kept and a portion is missing. The sample yields some 170,000 clones, roughly 90% seen once. The sequenced sample consisted of PBMCs. This receptor was obtained from a man between 18 and 35 years old in good health and CMV-seropositive. The V and J genes are TRBV27 and TRBJ2-7; TRBD1 matches at 8 bases. The CDR3: CASSLGRTGIREQYF. Here the CDR3 DNA reads TGTGCCAGCAGTTTAGGTAGGACAGGGATAAGGGAGCAGTACTTC.